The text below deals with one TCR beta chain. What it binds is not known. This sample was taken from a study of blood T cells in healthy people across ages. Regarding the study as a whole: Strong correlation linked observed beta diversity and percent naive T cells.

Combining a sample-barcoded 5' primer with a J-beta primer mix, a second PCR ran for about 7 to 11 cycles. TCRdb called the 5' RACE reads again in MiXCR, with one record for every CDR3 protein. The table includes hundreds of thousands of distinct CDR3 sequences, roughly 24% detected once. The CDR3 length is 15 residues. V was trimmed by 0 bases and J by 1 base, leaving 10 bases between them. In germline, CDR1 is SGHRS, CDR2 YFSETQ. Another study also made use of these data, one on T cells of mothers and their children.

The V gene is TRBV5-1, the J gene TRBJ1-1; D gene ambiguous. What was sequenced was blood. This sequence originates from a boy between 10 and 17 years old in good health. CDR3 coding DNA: TGCGCCAGCAGCTTGGGGGTCAGACAGAACACTGAAGCTTTCTTT. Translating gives CASSLGVRQNTEAFF.